This T cell receptor (beta chain) was captured by sequencing in a study of blood T cell repertoires in COVID-19. Background on the study: Material from acute and convalescent COVID-19 was sourced from the United States, Italy and Spain.

In germline, CDR1 is MNHEY, CDR2 SVGAGI. Trimming took 8 bases from V and 0 from J, leaving 14 bases between them. The CDR3 runs 15 residues. Original data processing: Reference gene primer amplification gave estimated nucleated cell counts. The protocol was immunoSEQ multiplex PCR, while the TCRdb copy is restricted to in-frame clones and leaves out a portion. V, J and clone size derive from that table, while D and trimming were established from the DNA sequence. The table lists 70,000 to 85,000 clones, around 90% of them singletons. Input material: peripheral blood. The clonotype comes from a woman in her 50s with active or convalescent COVID-19. V usage is TRBV6-5 and J usage is TRBJ1-5, with D tentatively TRBD1 (5 bases). CDR3 DNA: TGTGCCAGCTGTATCGACAGATATAGCAATCAGCCCCAGCATTTT. Amino acids: CASCIDRYSNQPQHF.